The 22 T cell receptor beta chains given below trace back to one sample, sequenced in a study of CD8+CD57+ T cells in acquired aplastic anemia. CD8+CD57+ cell expansion had been shown by flow cytometry in patients chosen for sequencing. Genomic DNA served as template for TCR beta VDJ and CDR3 profiling. TCRdb ran MiXCR on the reads and lists one entry per CDR3 protein. The sample includes a few hundred thousand distinct CDR3 sequences, 56% of them seen just once. The material sequenced was sorted CD4+, CD8+, or CD8+CD57+ T cells (not recorded which) from PBMCs. These TCRs come from a human donor with aplastic anemia.

This rearrangement joins TRBV7-2 to TRBJ2-2, with 9 bases lining up with TRBD2. The CDR3 has 15 amino acids. Germline CDR1 SGHTA, CDR2 FQGNSA. J lost 8 bases, V lost 2 bases, and 6 bases had no gene match. The DNA of the CDR3 is TGTGCCAGCAGCTTAAGGCGGGGGGGCACTGGGGAGCTGTTTTTT. This sequence encodes CASSLRRGGTGELFF.

The V call is TRBV29-1, the J call TRBJ2-3; either TRBD1 or TRBD2 may fit D (6 bases each). The CDR3 runs 14 residues. V was cut by 8 bases and J by 1 base, with 16 bases left in between. Germline CDR1 SQVTM, CDR2 ANQGSEA. CDR3 residues: CSSRRGMGTDTQYF. CDR3 bases: TGCAGCTCCCGGAGGGGGATGGGCACAGATACGCAGTATTTT.

J is TRBJ1-2 and V is TRBV4-2; D not resolved. Trimming took off 1 base at V and 4 bases at J, with 13 bases between the two ends. There are 15 residues in the CDR3. Looked up from germline, CDR1 is LGHNA and CDR2 is YNFKEQ. CDR3 bases: TGTGCCAGCAGCCAAGGTTCAGGATCTACCTATGGCTACACCTTC. Amino acid sequence: CASSQGSGSTYGYTF.

On this clonotype: A single base separates this from a much larger clone, so it may be a read error. The chain links TRBV3-1 to TRBJ2-3; tentative D call: TRBD2 (5 bases). Trimming shortened V by 3 bases and J by 4 bases, and 5 bases separated the two germline ends. CDR1 is LGHDT, CDR2 YNNKEL, per germline (reference sequence). The CDR3 totals 12 residues. DNA of the CDR3: TGTGCCAGCAGCCAGGGAGCAGATACGCAGTATTTT. Residues: CASSQGADTQYF.

The genes are TRBV18 and TRBJ1-3; weak D call: TRBD1 (6 bases). The CDR3 totals 16 residues. Trimming shortened V by 0 bases and J by 2 bases, and 11 bases separated the two germline ends. Per germline, CDR1 KGHSH and CDR2 LQKENI. CDR3 loop: CASSPPNRDPGNTIYF. The CDR3 DNA reads as TGTGCCAGCTCACCACCGAACAGGGACCCTGGAAACACCATATATTTT.

V is TRBV20-1 and J is TRBJ2-7, with 7 bases identical to TRBD1. Germline CDR1 and CDR2: DFQATT and SNEGSKA (reference sequence). V lost 3 bases and J lost 2; bases outside the gene matches: 7. The CDR3 is 14 amino acids. The chain's CDR3 is CSARVRGQAYEQYF. Here the CDR3 DNA reads TGCAGTGCTAGGGTCAGAGGACAGGCCTACGAGCAGTACTTC.

This clonotype has only a few counts. The rearrangement uses TRBV10-3 and TRBJ2-1, with a tentative D call TRBD2 (7 bases). CDR1 and CDR2 (germline): ENHRY, SYGVKD. Trimming removed 10 bases from V and 5 bases from J, with 18 bases in between. CDR3 length equals 14 residues. Written as DNA, the CDR3 is TGTGCCACCCGGGGGGCAGGGGACAACAATGAGCAGTTCTTC. Protein sequence: CATRGAGDNNEQFF.

This clonotype was recorded many times. The genes are TRBV10-1 and TRBJ1-2, with 10 bases lining up with TRBD1. V dropped 8 bases and J dropped 1; count of bases not matched to a gene: 16. This CDR3 spans 18 amino acids. CDR1 and CDR2 from the germline V gene are WNHNN and SYGVQD (reference sequence). The DNA of the CDR3 is TGCGCCAGCCTATTACCCCCTTTCAGGACAGGGGGTAACTATGGCTACACCTTC. Translation gives CASLLPPFRTGGNYGYTF.

The V and J genes are TRBV20-1 and TRBJ2-1, with D possibly TRBD1 on 6 matching bases. The CDR3 covers 14 residues. The germline V gene has CDR1 DFQATT and CDR2 SNEGSKA (reference sequence). V was trimmed by 4 bases and J by 3 bases, leaving 13 bases between them. The CDR3 reads CSATPGAHYNEQFF. The DNA of the CDR3 is TGCAGTGCTACTCCAGGGGCACACTACAATGAGCAGTTCTTC.

The rearrangement joins TRBV20-1 to TRBJ2-1, with 10 bases lining up with TRBD2. The CDR3 has 14 residues. Germline trimming cut 5 bases from V and 4 bases from J; bases unmatched to any gene: 5. Germline V CDR1 and CDR2: DFQATT, SNEGSKA (reference sequence). For the CDR3, the DNA is TGCAGTGCTTTGAGCGGGAGGGATTACAATGAGCAGTTCTTC. It translates to CSALSGRDYNEQFF.

The J gene is TRBJ1-2, the V gene TRBV2; perhaps TRBD1 as D (5 bases). Germline assignment: CDR1 SNHLY and CDR2 FYNNEI. V was clipped by 1 base and J by 6 bases, with 6 bases between them. There are 12 residues in the CDR3. CDR3 nucleotides: TGTGCCAGCAGTGAAGTGGGGGATGGCTACACCTTC. This codes for CASSEVGDGYTF.

The chain is built from TRBV15 and TRBJ2-7; no reliable D call. The CDR3 length is 14 residues. The V end was cut by 0 bases, the J end by 0 bases, with 6 bases between. The germline V gene encodes CDR1 LNHNV and CDR2 YYDKDF (reference sequence). The CDR3 bases are TGTGCCACCAGCAGAGAAAGGCTCTCCTACGAGCAGTACTTC. It codes for CATSRERLSYEQYF.

This clonotype came up a few times. This chain links TRBV30 with TRBJ2-2; D is tentatively TRBD1 or TRBD2 (5 bases each). V lost 4 bases, J lost 7 bases, and 10 bases lay in between. Germline V gene data show CDR1 as GTSNPN and CDR2 as SVGIG (reference sequence). CDR3 length: 12 amino acids. CDR3 protein: CAWKGTGGELFF. The CDR3 DNA sequence: TGTGCCTGGAAGGGGACCGGCGGGGAGCTGTTTTTT.

This clonotype occurred many times. The V call is TRBV29-1, the J call TRBJ2-1; 11 bases line up with TRBD1. CDR1 SQVTM and CDR2 ANQGSEA come from the germline V gene. Trimming at V came to 7 bases and at J to 5 bases, leaving 7 bases not matched to a gene. This CDR3 is built from 14 residues. This CDR3 reads CSARDRGWDNEQFF. The CDR3 DNA is TGCAGCGCCCGGGACAGGGGGTGGGACAATGAGCAGTTCTTC.

Ten or more counts support this clonotype. This sequence joins TRBV30 and TRBJ1-1, with D maybe TRBD1 (5 bases). V lost 0 bases and J 10 bases, leaving 15 bases between the germline ends. There are 13 residues in the CDR3. Germline assignment: CDR1 GTSNPN and CDR2 SVGIG (reference sequence). This CDR3 reads CAWSVKNGGSAFF. CDR3 sequence (DNA): TGTGCCTGGAGTGTAAAGAATGGGGGTTCAGCTTTCTTT.

This clonotype was picked up many times. The chain is built from TRBV20-1 and TRBJ2-1, with TRBD2 matching 10 bases. The ends lost 0 bases at V and 5 bases at J; junction bases unmatched: 13. The CDR3 runs 18 residues. Per germline, CDR1 DFQATT and CDR2 SNEGSKA (reference sequence). The CDR3: CSAREGVFGLAVNNEQFF. For the CDR3, the DNA is TGCAGTGCTAGAGAGGGCGTCTTCGGACTAGCGGTAAACAATGAGCAGTTCTTC.

In its sample, this clonotype was seen a few times. This chain joins TRBV29-1 and TRBJ2-3; the match to TRBD1 covers 8 bases. The CDR3 length is 14 residues. The J segment lost 1 base and the V segment lost 8 bases, leaving 8 bases of the junction unmatched. Germline V gene sequence: CDR1 SQVTM, CDR2 ANQGSEA. DNA for the CDR3: TGCAGCACTCGCAGGGGGCATGGCACAGATACGCAGTATTTT. Protein sequence: CSTRRGHGTDTQYF.

The chain carries TRBV7-9 and TRBJ1-1, with 8 nucleotides matching TRBD1. J gave up 6 bases and V 0 bases, and 3 bases lay outside the gene matches. From germline, CDR1 is SEHNR and CDR2 FQNEAQ (reference sequence). This CDR3 spans 14 amino acids. CDR3 DNA: TGTGCCAGCAGCTTAGCAGACAGGGGCTCTGAAGCTTTCTTT. It encodes CASSLADRGSEAFF. Using reference TRBV7-9 and TRBJ1-1 for the parts outside the CDR3, the full variable domain is DTGVSQNPRHKITKRGQNVTFRCDPISEHNRLYWYRQTLGQGPEFLTYFQNEAQLEKSRLLSDRFSAERPKGSFSTLEIQRTEQGDSAMYLCASSLADRGSEAFFGQGTRLTVV.

This clonotype was counted ten times or more. The chain uses TRBV10-3 and TRBJ2-7, with 9 nucleotides matching TRBD1. The ends lost 10 bases at V and 4 bases at J; junction bases unmatched: 8. Germline V gene lookup returns CDR1 ENHRY and CDR2 SYGVKD. This CDR3 spans 13 amino acids. DNA of the CDR3: TGTGCCACCCGGGACAGGGAGACATACGAGCAGTACTTC. Translation: CATRDRETYEQYF.

This clonotype was observed many times. The rearrangement joins TRBV10-1 to TRBJ2-1; 7 nucleotides align to TRBD1. The CDR3 has 15 residues. Losses at the gene ends were 1 base for V and 10 bases for J; bases not matched to a gene: 10. CDR1 is WNHNN, CDR2 SYGVQD, per germline (reference sequence). The CDR3 here is CASSEYVGQATEQFF. The CDR3, as DNA: TGCGCCAGCAGTGAGTATGTAGGACAGGCTACGGAGCAGTTCTTC.

V and J are TRBV7-9 and TRBJ1-6; D not certain. Germline V gene sequence: CDR1 SEHNR, CDR2 FQNEAQ (reference sequence). The CDR3 loop spans 13 amino acids. Trimming took 3 bases from V and 10 from J, leaving 10 bases between them. The CDR3 region is CASSFSLKSPLHF. DNA for the CDR3: TGTGCCAGCAGCTTTTCCCTTAAATCACCCCTCCACTTT. Based on the CDR3 plus reference TRBV7-9 and TRBJ1-6, the full variable domain is DTGVSQNPRHKITKRGQNVTFRCDPISEHNRLYWYRQTLGQGPEFLTYFQNEAQLEKSRLLSDRFSAERPKGSFSTLEIQRTEQGDSAMYLCASSFSLKSPLHFGNGTRLTVT.

The rearrangement links TRBV15 to TRBJ2-2, with a possible D match to TRBD1 (6 bases). Per the germline V gene, CDR1 is LNHNV and CDR2 is YYDKDF (reference sequence). V lost 3 bases and J lost 7, with 12 bases in between. The CDR3 contains 14 residues. Here the CDR3 DNA reads TGTGCCACCAGCAGGGACAGCTCGGTCGGGGAGCTGTTTTTT. Its protein product is CATSRDSSVGELFF. The full variable domain, rest sourced from reference TRBV15 and TRBJ2-2, is DAMVIQNPRYQVTQFGKPVTLSCSQTLNHNVMYWYQQKSSQAPKLLFHYYDKDFNNEADTPDNFQSRRPNTSFCFLDIRSPGLGDTAMYLCATSRDSSVGELFFGEGSRLTVL.